This T cell receptor beta chain was retrieved from a study of T cell responses to AZD1222 COVID-19 vaccine. Notes on the study in general: Recipients of AZD1222 seropositive at baseline numbered only 6 or 7.

TCRdb keeps only in-frame clones here, not all; method: immunoSEQ multiplex PCR. The sample includes more than 120,000 clones, roughly nine tenths of them seen just once. In germline, CDR1 is SGHKS, CDR2 YYEKEE (reference sequence). The CDR3 totals 15 residues. Trimming left V 6 bases short and J 2 bases short, with 17 bases between. Notes on this clone: What it recognizes is unknown.

J is TRBJ1-2 and V is TRBV5-5; D call uncertain. The sequence was collected from an adult who received the AZD1222 COVID-19 vaccine. This specimen consisted of peripheral blood, obtained 28 days after the second AZD1222 dose. The CDR3 loop reads CASNQTPRTNYGYTF. The DNA for the CDR3 is TGTGCCAGCAACCAGACCCCTAGGACCAACTATGGCTACACCTTC.